This T cell receptor (beta chain) derives from a study of technical replicates of blood from several donors (TCRdb year 2017). Receptors were amplified or captured by the immunoSEQ multiplex PCR assay. Not all clones reach the TCRdb copy of this immuneACCESS table, which keeps in-frame sequences only. Checked studies attribute under half of the gap to unresolved V genes and leave the rest unexplained. The sample yields around 64,000 clones; 93% were counted once. Approximately 4% of the sample is in the top ten clones. In regard to this clone: Its antigen remains unidentified. No much larger clone is present one base from it, and per-base qualities are unavailable.

Clipping removes 2 bases from V and 6 bases from J, with 11 as the unmatched junction base count. Counted from cysteine to phenylalanine, this CDR3 has 17 amino acids. The sequence is cut down to CDR3 DNA, 51 bases in frame from base 1. CDR1 and CDR2, looked up from the germline V gene, are SGHTA and FQGNSA. The sequence derives from a human donor in good health. Some clones in this sample may be carry-over from other donors' samples. Recombination connected TRBV7-2 to TRBJ2-7; 12 junctional bases match TRBD2. Source material: PBMCs. The nucleotide sequence reads as follows: TGTGCCAGCAGCTTATCGTCCGCTAGCGGGAGGGCCAGCGAGCAGTACTTC. It specifies CASSLSSASGRASEQYF.